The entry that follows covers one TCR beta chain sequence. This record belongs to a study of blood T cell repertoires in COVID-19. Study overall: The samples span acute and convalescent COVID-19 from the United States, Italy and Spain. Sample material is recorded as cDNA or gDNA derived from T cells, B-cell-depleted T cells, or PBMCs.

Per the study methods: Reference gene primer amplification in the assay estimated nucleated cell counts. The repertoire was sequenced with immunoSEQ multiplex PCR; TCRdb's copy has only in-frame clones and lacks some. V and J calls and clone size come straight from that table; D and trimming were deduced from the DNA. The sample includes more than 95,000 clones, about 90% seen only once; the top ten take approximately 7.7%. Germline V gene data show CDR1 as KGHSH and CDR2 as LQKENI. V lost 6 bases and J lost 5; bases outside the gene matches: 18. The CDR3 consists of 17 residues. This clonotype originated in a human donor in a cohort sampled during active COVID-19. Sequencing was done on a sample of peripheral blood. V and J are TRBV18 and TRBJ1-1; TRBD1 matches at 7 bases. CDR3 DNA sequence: TGTGCCAGCTCCCCAACGGTGCCCTCCCAGGGGGTAACTGAAGCTTTCTTT. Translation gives CASSPTVPSQGVTEAFF.